Listed here are 5 T cell receptor beta chains from one sample, sequenced in a study of T cell changes during pregnancy in multiple sclerosis. Sequenced by immunoSEQ multiplex PCR; TCRdb stores in-frame clones only, minus some. The data contain 35,000 to 50,000 clones, about nine tenths of them seen just once; the ten biggest clones take up under 2.5%. This sample comprised CD4+ T cells from peripheral blood mononuclear cells, obtained after pregnancy. The receptor source for this set is a female donor in good health, enrolled as a control in a pregnancy study.

The V and J genes are TRBV28 and TRBJ1-5; TRBD1 agrees at 9 bases. Germline V gives CDR1 MDHEN, CDR2 SYDVKM. This CDR3 is built from 16 residues. Germline trimming cut 5 bases from V and 0 bases from J; bases unmatched to any gene: 5. The CDR3 loop reads CASSPWTGDSNQPQHF. For the CDR3, the DNA is TGTGCCAGCAGTCCGTGGACAGGGGATAGCAATCAGCCCCAGCATTTT.

CDR3 region: CASSLDSANTGELFF. CDR3 nucleotide sequence: TGCGCCAGCAGCTTAGACAGTGCGAACACCGGGGAGCTGTTTTTT. This sequence joins TRBV5-1 and TRBJ2-2, with D possibly being TRBD1 (5 bases). CDR1 SGHRS and CDR2 YFSETQ come from the germline V gene. This CDR3 has 15 amino acids. V was cut by 2 bases and J by 0 bases, with 8 bases left in between.

The chain combines TRBV5-1 with TRBJ2-3, with a possible D match to TRBD2 (5 bases). This CDR3 contains 14 residues. The germline V and J ends were trimmed by 1 base and 0 bases, with 6 bases remaining between them. In germline, CDR1 is SGHRS, CDR2 YFSETQ. The CDR3 is CASSLSGSTDTQYF. The CDR3 DNA follows: TGCGCCAGCAGCTTGAGCGGTAGCACAGATACGCAGTATTTT. Supplemented by reference TRBV5-1 and TRBJ2-3, the full variable domain reads KAGVTQTPRYLIKTRGQQVTLSCSPISGHRSVSWYQQTPGQGLQFLFEYFSETQRNKGNFPGRFSGRQFSNSRSEMNVSTLELGDSALYLCASSLSGSTDTQYFGPGTRLTVL.

The count of this clone is one. The J gene is TRBJ2-6, the V gene TRBV6-5, with D perhaps TRBD2 (5 bases). Deletions cut 6 bases from V and 2 bases from J, with 5 bases between. This CDR3 has 13 amino acids. Germline values: CDR1 MNHEY, CDR2 SVGAGI. CDR3 sequence: CASREAGANVLTF. The CDR3 DNA reads as TGTGCCAGCAGGGAGGCTGGGGCCAACGTCCTGACTTTC.

The chain carries TRBV11-3 and TRBJ2-1, with 11 bases aligning to TRBD1. Germline assignment: CDR1 SGHNT and CDR2 YENEEA. The CDR3 is 15 residues long. Trimming at V came to 1 base and at J to 10 bases, leaving 6 bases not matched to a gene. CDR3 in amino acids: CASSLGGQGAGEQFF. The CDR3 DNA reads TGTGCCAGCAGCTTAGGAGGACAGGGGGCAGGGGAGCAGTTCTTC.